What follows are 4 T cell receptor beta chains derived from one specimen sequenced in a study of T cell responses to AZD1222 COVID-19 vaccine. This table comes from immunoSEQ multiplex PCR, and its TCRdb copy is limited to in-frame clones, with some not included. The sample has under 70,000 clones; about four fifths are singletons. This material consisted of peripheral blood, taken on day 0 of MenACWY control vaccination. These TCRs come from an adult in good health.

The rearrangement joins TRBV14 to TRBJ2-2; a weak D match, TRBD2 (6 bases). The CDR3 loop spans 14 amino acids. Deletions cut 4 bases from V and 4 bases from J, with 10 bases between. Germline loops: CDR1 SGHDN, CDR2 FVKESK. The CDR3 DNA reads as TGTGCCAGCAGCCGAAGAGCGGGCACCGGGGAGCTGTTTTTT. Translation gives CASSRRAGTGELFF.

This clone has just a few counts. This sequence joins TRBV3-1 (or the pseudogene TRBV3-2) and TRBJ1-1; TRBD1 matches 9 bases. Germline loops: CDR1 LGHDT, CDR2 YNNKEL (reference sequence). V lost 4 bases and J lost 4; bases outside the gene matches: 13. The CDR3 consists of 17 residues. The CDR3 protein is CASSPYGRDRGGTEAFF. DNA of the CDR3: TGTGCCAGCAGCCCGTATGGTCGAGACAGGGGGGGCACTGAAGCTTTCTTT.

The V gene is TRBV27, the J gene TRBJ1-1; the D is unclear. CDR3 length equals 13 residues. Trimming took off 5 bases at V and 5 bases at J, with 12 bases between the two ends. CDR1 is MNHEY and CDR2 is SMNVEV in the germline V gene (reference sequence). The CDR3 reads CASSTLDGTEAFF. The CDR3 DNA reads as TGTGCCAGCAGTACTCTCGACGGTACTGAAGCTTTCTTT.

The chain has TRBV12-3 or TRBV12-4 and TRBJ2-7; no firm D call. Trimming removed 0 bases from V and 0 bases from J, with 0 bases in between. CDR3 size: 12 residues. This CDR3 is CASSLASYEQYF. In nucleotides, the CDR3 is TGTGCCAGCAGTTTAGCCTCCTACGAGCAGTACTTC.